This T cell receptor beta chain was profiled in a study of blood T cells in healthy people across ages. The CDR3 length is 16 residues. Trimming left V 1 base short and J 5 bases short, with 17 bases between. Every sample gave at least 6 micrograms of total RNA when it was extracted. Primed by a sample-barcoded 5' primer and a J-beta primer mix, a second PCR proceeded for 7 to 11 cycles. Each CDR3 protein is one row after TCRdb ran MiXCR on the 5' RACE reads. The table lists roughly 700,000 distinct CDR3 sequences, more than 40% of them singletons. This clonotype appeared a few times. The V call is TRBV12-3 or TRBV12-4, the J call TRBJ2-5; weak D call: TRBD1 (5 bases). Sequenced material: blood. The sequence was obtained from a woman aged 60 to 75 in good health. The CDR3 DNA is TGTGCCAGCAGTTTAGTTTGGACAAGTCCCGGGGAGACCCAGTACTTC. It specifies CASSLVWTSPGETQYF.